A selection of T cell receptor beta chains follows, all from one sample in a study of T cell repertoires in cytomegalovirus infection. Which antigens these TCRs recognize remains unknown. TCRdb recomputed calls from the reads with MiXCR, one row per CDR3 protein. The sample contains just over 450,000 distinct CDR3 sequences, roughly 42% of which appear only once. The sequencing here drew on cultured PBMCs, taken from culture after CMV antigen stimulation. These receptors came from a human donor in good health (CMV status not recorded). Some clones in this sample may be carry-over from other donors' samples. Both conserved end residues are part of each CDR3. The order of the fields is J gene, V gene, CDR3 protein.

J gene: TRBJ2-5
V gene: TRBV7-2
CDR3 protein: CASSRGLHQETQYF

J gene: TRBJ2-7
V gene: TRBV4-1
CDR3 protein: CASSENQESEQYF

J gene: TRBJ1-5
V gene: TRBV5-1
CDR3 protein: CASSEQGNSNQPQHF

J gene: TRBJ2-5
V gene: TRBV7-2
CDR3 protein: CASTLGATGEETQYF

J gene: TRBJ2-5
V gene: TRBV12-3/TRBV12-4
CDR3 protein: CASREGLAGEETQYF

J gene: TRBJ2-1
V gene: TRBV5-5
CDR3 protein: CASSLAFHEQFF

J gene: TRBJ2-1
V gene: TRBV19
CDR3 protein: CASSIDRASLNEQFF

J gene: TRBJ1-5
V gene: TRBV5-5
CDR3 protein: CASSSTGVRSNQPQHF

J gene: TRBJ2-5
V gene: TRBV7-8
CDR3 protein: CASSAYLGLGDWTQYF

J gene: TRBJ2-5
V gene: TRBV7-4
CDR3 protein: CASSLSGRLETQYF

J gene: TRBJ2-1
V gene: TRBV7-6
CDR3 protein: CASSLAHGKRNEQFF

J gene: TRBJ1-1
V gene: TRBV7-8
CDR3 protein: CASGHRRLSAEAFF

J gene: TRBJ2-4
V gene: TRBV28
CDR3 protein: CASSLLQGNIQYF

J gene: TRBJ2-3
V gene: TRBV5-6
CDR3 protein: CASTQRDTQYF

J gene: TRBJ1-3
V gene: TRBV6-6
CDR3 protein: CASSYDSKRGNTIYF

J gene: TRBJ2-7
V gene: TRBV19
CDR3 protein: CASSIVPGSSYEQYF

J gene: TRBJ2-1
V gene: TRBV7-2
CDR3 protein: CASSLSDEQFF

J gene: TRBJ2-3
V gene: TRBV7-9
CDR3 protein: CASSLATGSTQYF

J gene: TRBJ2-2
V gene: TRBV6-6
CDR3 protein: CASRPQGNTGELFF

J gene: TRBJ1-1
V gene: TRBV20-1
CDR3 protein: CSARRRAQRFTEAFF

J gene: TRBJ2-3
V gene: TRBV20-1
CDR3 protein: CSAQNRGLDTQYF

J gene: TRBJ1-5
V gene: TRBV19
CDR3 protein: CASTIGGNQPQHF

J gene: TRBJ2-3
V gene: TRBV2
CDR3 protein: CASPRAGTTDTQYF

J gene: TRBJ1-2
V gene: TRBV7-8
CDR3 protein: CASGRDSRIPNYGYTF

J gene: TRBJ2-2
V gene: TRBV7-2
CDR3 protein: CASSLDLGLLNTGELFF